This T cell receptor (beta chain) was recorded in a study of identical twins (dated by TCRdb to the mid-2010s). For context, the study as a whole: TCR alpha and beta repertoires from monozygotic twins, unrelated adults of various ages and cord blood were deep-sequenced to test whether fetal clonotypes persist. Replicate twin experiments were performed at different times using different library preparation protocols to rule out contamination. What the research found in general, with its limitations: Excess twin sharing in beta out-of-frame sequences was weaker because fewer shared sequences lowered the signal-to-noise ratio. Zero-insertion analyses could be partly confounded by invariant T cells such as MAIT and iNKT, though diverse VJ usage argued against such confounding for most clonotypes. Recombination models systematically underestimated out-of-frame TCR alpha sharing in monozygotic twins but agreed with sharing between unrelated individuals. Compared with coincidental sharing between unrelated individuals, out-of-frame TCR alpha sequences shared between twins showed an excess of sequences with low generation probability. Conclusions relied on cross-sectional statistical analysis, since the same donors could not be followed over many years. Fewer insertions were carried by abundant cord blood beta clonotypes; a weaker similar trend was observed in young adult naive repertoires, while no such trend was observed in memory repertoires.

Every donor in the study was a healthy Caucasian. The twin cohort consisted of three pairs of female monozygotic twins, all aged roughly 18 to 29 years. Positive isolation kits from Invitrogen were used to isolate the CD4+ and CD8+ T cell populations. This clonotype was seen many times. Its specific antigen is unknown. Base-call qualities are not available, and no considerably larger clone is one nucleotide away. The method was 5' RACE. The instrument given in TCRdb is Illumina HiSeq 2000. Template switching added a universal primer binding site, and the final cDNA carried a unique molecular identifier that allowed TCR cDNA molecules to be counted accurately. First-strand cDNA for TCR alpha and beta chains was synthesized from specific primers in the conserved constant-segment region. To control for contamination, every cDNA library was double barcoded, receiving both a SMART-Mk sample barcode and Illumina barcodes. TruSeq adapter sequences and Illumina sample barcodes were added in two successive PCR steps. The Illumina HiSeq platform was used with custom primers to sequence TCR alpha and beta cDNA libraries. From the authors' description of their analysis: MiGEC was used to process raw reads and extract unique molecular identifiers, and MiXCR was used to find CDR3 positions. For each individual, recombination models were inferred using an EM algorithm with the repgenHMM and IGoR tools. The analysis of shared clonotypes was done with the tcR package in R, with sharing normalized by the product of cloneset sizes. Out-of-frame nonproductive sequences were analyzed to study raw recombination free of thymic and clonal selection effects. TCRdb itself trimmed the public reads at Q25 with fastp, ran MiXCR and retained productive beta chains. Every CDR3 protein is listed once, alongside the most common genes and DNA of its rows. Here the V and J calls rest on TCRdb's processing, not on the authors' analysis. The sample table shows roughly 230,000 distinct CDR3 sequences, and about 8% are seen once. The ten most abundant clones make up 3% to 3.5% of the sample.

The germline V gene supplies CDR1 KGHDR and CDR2 SFDVKD. Trimming removed 7 bases from V and 0 bases from J; the gene matches leave 2 bases unexplained. The CDR3 holds 13 amino acids from the cysteine to the phenylalanine. Left in the record is the CDR3 DNA by itself, 39 bases read in frame from the first base. These data were likewise used in another study, on yellow fever vaccine responses in identical twins. The second study's authors report: According to the authors, the vaccine-induced T cell response in identical twins seemed to be partly convergent and partly specific to each individual. In identical twins, the study followed T cell clones that responded to the vaccine with precision.

The sequencing sample was made of CD8+ T cells sorted from blood. The rearrangement joined TRBV24-1 to TRBJ2-7, with 7 middle bases fitting TRBD2. This sequence originates from a woman aged 18-30 years in good health. The DNA sequence is as follows: TGTGCCACCAGAGCTAGCGGCTCCTACGAGCAGTACTTC. Its protein reads: CATRASGSYEQYF.